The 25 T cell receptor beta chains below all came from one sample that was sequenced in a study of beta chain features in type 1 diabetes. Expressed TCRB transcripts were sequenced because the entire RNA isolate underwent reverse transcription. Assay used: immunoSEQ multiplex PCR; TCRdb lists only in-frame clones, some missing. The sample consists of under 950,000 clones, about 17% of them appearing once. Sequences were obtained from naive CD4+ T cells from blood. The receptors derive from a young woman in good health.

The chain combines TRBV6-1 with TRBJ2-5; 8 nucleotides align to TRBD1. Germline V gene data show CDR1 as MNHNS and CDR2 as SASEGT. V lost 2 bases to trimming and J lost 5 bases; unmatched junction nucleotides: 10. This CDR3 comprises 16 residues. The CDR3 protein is CASSERRDRTWETQYF. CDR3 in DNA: TGTGCCAGCAGTGAACGTCGGGACAGGACGTGGGAGACCCAGTACTTC.

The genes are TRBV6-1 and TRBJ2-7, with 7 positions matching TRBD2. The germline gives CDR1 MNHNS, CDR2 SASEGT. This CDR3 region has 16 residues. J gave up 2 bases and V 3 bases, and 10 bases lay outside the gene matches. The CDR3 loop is CASSDWLAAPAYEQYF. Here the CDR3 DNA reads TGTGCCAGCAGTGACTGGCTAGCGGCACCGGCCTACGAGCAGTACTTC.

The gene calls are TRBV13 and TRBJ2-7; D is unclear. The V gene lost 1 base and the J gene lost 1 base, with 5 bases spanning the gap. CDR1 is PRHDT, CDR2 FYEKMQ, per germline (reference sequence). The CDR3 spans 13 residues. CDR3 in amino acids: CASSLAGSYEQYF. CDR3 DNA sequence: TGTGCCAGCAGCTTAGCCGGTTCCTACGAGCAGTACTTC.

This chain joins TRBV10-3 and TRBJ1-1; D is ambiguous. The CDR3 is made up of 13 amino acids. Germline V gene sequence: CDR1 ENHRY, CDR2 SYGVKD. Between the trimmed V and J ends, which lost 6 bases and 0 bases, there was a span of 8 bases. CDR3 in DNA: TGTGCCATCAGCAGCGAGATGAACACTGAAGCTTTCTTT. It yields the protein CAISSEMNTEAFF.

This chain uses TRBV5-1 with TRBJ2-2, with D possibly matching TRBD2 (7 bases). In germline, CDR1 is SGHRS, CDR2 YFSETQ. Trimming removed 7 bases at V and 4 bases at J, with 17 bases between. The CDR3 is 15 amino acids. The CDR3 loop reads CASQSAGASTGELFF. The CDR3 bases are TGCGCCAGCCAGTCCGCGGGGGCGAGCACCGGGGAGCTGTTTTTT.

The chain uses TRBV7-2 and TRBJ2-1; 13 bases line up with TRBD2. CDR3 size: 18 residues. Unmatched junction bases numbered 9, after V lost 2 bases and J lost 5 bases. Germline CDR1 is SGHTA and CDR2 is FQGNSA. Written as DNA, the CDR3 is TGTGCCAGCAGCTTATTTCTCGGACTAGCGGGAGTTGACAATGAGCAGTTCTTC. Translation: CASSLFLGLAGVDNEQFF. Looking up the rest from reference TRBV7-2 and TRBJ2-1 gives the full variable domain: GAGVSQSPSNKVTEKGKDVELRCDPISGHTALYWYRQSLGQGLEFLIYFQGNSAPDKSGLPSDRFSAERTGGSVSTLTIQRTQQEDSAVYLCASSLFLGLAGVDNEQFFGPGTRLTVL.

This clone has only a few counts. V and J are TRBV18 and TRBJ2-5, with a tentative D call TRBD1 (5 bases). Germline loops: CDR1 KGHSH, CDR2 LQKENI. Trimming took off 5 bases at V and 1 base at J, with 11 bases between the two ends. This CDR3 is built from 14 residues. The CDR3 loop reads CASSIGHSQETQYF. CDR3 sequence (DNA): TGTGCCAGCTCAATCGGACACTCCCAAGAGACCCAGTACTTC. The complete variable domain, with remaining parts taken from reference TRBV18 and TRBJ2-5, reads NAGVMQNPRHLVRRRGQEARLRCSPMKGHSHVYWYRQLPEEGLKFMVYLQKENIIDESGMPKERFSAEFPKEGPSILRIQQVVRGDSAAYFCASSIGHSQETQYFGPGTRLLVL.

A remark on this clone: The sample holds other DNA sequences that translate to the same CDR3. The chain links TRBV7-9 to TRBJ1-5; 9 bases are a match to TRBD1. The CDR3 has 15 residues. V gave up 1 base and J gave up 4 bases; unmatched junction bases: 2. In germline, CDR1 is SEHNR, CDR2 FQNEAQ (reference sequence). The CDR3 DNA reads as TGTGCCAGCAGCTTAGGAGGGACAGGGAATCAGCCCCAGCATTTT. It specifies CASSLGGTGNQPQHF.

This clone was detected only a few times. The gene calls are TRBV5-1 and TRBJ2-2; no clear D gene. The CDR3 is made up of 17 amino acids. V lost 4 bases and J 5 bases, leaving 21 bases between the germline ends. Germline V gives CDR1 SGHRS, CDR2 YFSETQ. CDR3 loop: CASSPQHLAGSTGELFF. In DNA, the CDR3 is TGCGCCAGCAGCCCGCAGCACTTAGCCGGCTCAACCGGGGAGCTGTTTTTT.

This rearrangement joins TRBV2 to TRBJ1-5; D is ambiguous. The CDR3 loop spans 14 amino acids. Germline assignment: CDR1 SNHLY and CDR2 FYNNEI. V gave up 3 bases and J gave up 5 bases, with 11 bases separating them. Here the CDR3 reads CASSEQNRDQPQHF. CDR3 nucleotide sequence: TGTGCCAGCAGTGAGCAGAACCGGGATCAGCCCCAGCATTTT.

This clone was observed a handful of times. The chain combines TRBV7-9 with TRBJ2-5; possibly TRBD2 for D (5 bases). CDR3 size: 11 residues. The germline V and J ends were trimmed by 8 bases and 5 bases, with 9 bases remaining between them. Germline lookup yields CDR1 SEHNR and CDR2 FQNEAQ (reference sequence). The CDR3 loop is CASGSRETQYF. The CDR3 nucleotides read TGTGCCAGCGGGAGTAGGGAGACCCAGTACTTC.

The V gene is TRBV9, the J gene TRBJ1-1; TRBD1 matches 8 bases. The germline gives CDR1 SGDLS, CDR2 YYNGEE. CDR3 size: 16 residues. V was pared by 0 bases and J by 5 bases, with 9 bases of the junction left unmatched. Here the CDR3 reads CASSVAPRGRDTEAFF. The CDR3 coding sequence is TGTGCCAGCAGCGTAGCTCCCAGGGGGCGCGATACTGAAGCTTTCTTT.

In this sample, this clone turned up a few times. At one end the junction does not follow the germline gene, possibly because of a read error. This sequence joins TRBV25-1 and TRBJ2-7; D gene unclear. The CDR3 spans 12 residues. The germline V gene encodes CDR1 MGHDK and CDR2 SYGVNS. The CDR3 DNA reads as TGTGCCAGCAGTGAAGAGCCCTACGAGCAGCACTTC. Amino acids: CASSEEPYEQHF.

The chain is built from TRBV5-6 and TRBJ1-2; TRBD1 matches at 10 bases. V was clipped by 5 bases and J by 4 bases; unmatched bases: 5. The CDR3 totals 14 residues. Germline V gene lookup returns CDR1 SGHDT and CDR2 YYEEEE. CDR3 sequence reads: CASRRQGAGYGYTF. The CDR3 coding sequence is TGTGCCAGCAGACGACAGGGGGCTGGCTATGGCTACACCTTC.

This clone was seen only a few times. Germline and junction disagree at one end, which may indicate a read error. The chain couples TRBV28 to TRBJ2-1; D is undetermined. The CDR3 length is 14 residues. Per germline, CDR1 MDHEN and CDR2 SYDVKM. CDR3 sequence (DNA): TGTGCCACCAGTGAGACGGTAGCACAGAATGAGCAGTTCTTC. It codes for CATSETVAQNEQFF.

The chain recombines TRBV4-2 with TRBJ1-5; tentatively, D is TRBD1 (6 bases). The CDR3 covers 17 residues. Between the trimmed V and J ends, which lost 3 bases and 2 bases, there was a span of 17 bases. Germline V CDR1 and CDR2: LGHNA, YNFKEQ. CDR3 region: CASSHVLYRDGNQPQHF. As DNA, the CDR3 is TGTGCCAGCAGCCACGTCCTTTACAGGGATGGCAATCAGCCCCAGCATTTT.

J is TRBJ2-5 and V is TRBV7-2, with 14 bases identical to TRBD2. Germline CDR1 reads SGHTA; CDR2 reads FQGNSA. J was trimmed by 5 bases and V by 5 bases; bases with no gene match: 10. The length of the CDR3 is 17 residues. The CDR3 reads CASSLRTSGRSRETQYF. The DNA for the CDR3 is TGTGCCAGCAGCCTGCGGACTAGCGGGAGGTCGAGGGAGACCCAGTACTTC.

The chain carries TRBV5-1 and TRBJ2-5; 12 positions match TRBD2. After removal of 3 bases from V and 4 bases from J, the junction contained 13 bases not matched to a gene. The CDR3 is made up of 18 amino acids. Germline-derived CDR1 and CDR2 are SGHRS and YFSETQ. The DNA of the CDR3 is TGCGCCAGCAGCTCCCTTCCAAAGACTAGCGGGAGCCGAGAGACCCAGTACTTC. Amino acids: CASSSLPKTSGSRETQYF.

The CDR3 sequence: CASSLRAGRSYNEQFF. CDR3 DNA: TGTGCCAGCAGCTTACGGGCGGGCCGCTCCTACAATGAGCAGTTCTTC. This rearrangement joins TRBV7-8 to TRBJ2-1; D perhaps matches TRBD2 (5 bases). CDR3 length equals 16 residues. V lost 2 bases and J 0 bases, leaving 11 bases between the germline ends. CDR1 and CDR2 from the germline V gene are SGHVS and FQNEAQ.

The DNA of the CDR3 is TGTGCCAGCAGTTACACGACAGGGGCGACCTACGAGCAGTACTTC. Translated: CASSYTTGATYEQYF. The V and J genes are TRBV6-6 and TRBJ2-7; TRBD1 agrees at 8 bases. This CDR3 is built from 15 residues. Germline V CDR1 and CDR2: MNHNY, SVGAGI (reference sequence). The J segment lost 2 bases and the V segment lost 2 bases, leaving 5 bases of the junction unmatched.

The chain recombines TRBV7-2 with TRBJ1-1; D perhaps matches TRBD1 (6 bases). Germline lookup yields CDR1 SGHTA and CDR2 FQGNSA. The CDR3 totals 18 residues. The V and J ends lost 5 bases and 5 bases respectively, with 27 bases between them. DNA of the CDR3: TGTGCCAGCAGCGCCCCACCGGGTTCGGGGGCGGGACGAACTGAAGCTTTCTTT. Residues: CASSAPPGSGAGRTEAFF.

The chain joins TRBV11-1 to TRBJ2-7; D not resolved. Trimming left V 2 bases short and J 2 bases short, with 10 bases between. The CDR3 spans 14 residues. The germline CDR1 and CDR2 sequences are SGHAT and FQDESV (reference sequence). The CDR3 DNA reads TGTGCCAGCAGCTTAAGTGGGTGGACCTACGAGCAGTACTTC. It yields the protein CASSLSGWTYEQYF.

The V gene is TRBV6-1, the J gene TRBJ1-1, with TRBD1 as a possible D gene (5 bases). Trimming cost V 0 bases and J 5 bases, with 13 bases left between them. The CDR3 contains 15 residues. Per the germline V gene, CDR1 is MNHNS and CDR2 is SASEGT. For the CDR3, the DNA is TGTGCCAGCAGTGAAGCGCTTCAAGGGGCTACTGAAGCTTTCTTT. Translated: CASSEALQGATEAFF.

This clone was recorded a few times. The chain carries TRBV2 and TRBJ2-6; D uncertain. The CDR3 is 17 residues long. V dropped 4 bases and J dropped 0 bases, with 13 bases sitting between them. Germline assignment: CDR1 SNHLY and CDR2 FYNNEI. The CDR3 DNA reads TGTGCCAGCAGTGGGAAACACGGGTCCTCTGGGGCCAACGTCCTGACTTTC. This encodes CASSGKHGSSGANVLTF.

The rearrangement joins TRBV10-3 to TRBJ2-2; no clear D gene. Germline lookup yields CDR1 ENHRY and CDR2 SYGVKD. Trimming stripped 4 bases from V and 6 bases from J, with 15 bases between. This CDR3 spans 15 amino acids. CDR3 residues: CAISGGASISGELFF. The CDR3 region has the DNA TGTGCCATCAGTGGTGGTGCTAGTATATCCGGGGAGCTGTTTTTT.